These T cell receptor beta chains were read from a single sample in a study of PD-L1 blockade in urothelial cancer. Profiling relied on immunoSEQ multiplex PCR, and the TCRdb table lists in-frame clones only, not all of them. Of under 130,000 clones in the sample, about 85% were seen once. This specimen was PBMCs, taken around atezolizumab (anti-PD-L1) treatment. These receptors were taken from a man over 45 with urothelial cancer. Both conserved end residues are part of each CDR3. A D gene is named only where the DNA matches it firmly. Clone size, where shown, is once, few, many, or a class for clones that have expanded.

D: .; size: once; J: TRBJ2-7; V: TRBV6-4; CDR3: CASRTTDGEQYF; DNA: TGTGCCAGCAGGACTACGGATGGCGAGCAGTACTTC
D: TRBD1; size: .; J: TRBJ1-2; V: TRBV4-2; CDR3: CASSQGGTGEGYGYTF; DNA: TGTGCCAGCAGCCAAGGTGGGACAGGGGAAGGCTATGGCTACACCTTC
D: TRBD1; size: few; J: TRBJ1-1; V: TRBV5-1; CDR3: CASSLTGGTEAFF; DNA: TGCGCCAGCAGCTTGACAGGGGGCACTGAAGCTTTCTTT
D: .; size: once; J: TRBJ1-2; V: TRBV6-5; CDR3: CASTRWEGSYGYTF; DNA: TGTGCCAGCACCCGATGGGAGGGATCCTATGGCTACACCTTC
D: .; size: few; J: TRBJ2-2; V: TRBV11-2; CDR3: CASSLDQAGELFF; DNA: TGTGCCAGCAGCTTAGACCAGGCCGGGGAGCTGTTTTTT
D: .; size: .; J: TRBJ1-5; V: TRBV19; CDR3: CASSSGRANQPQHF; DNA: TGTGCCAGTAGTAGTGGCAGGGCCAATCAGCCCCAGCATTTT
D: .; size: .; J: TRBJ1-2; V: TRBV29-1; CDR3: CSVAWDNNYGYTF; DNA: TGCAGCGTCGCCTGGGACAATAACTATGGCTACACCTTC
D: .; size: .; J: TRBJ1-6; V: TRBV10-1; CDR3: CASSRTRNSPLHF; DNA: TGCGCCAGCAGCCGGACAAGAAATTCACCCCTCCACTTT
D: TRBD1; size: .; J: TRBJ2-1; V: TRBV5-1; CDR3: CASSTGQGLGEQFF; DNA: TGCGCCAGCAGCACGGGACAGGGTTTGGGTGAGCAGTTCTTC
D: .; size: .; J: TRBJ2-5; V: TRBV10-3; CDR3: CAIRPSPGVKTQYF; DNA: TGTGCCATCCGCCCTTCGCCGGGAGTGAAGACCCAGTACTTC
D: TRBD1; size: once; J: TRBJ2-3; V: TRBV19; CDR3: CASSMGRGRDTDTQYF; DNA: TGTGCCAGTAGTATGGGCAGGGGGCGCGACACAGATACGCAGTATTTT
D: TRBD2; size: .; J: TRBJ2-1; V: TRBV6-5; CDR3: CASKEGLAEYNEQFF; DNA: TGTGCCAGCAAAGAAGGGCTAGCGGAATACAATGAGCAGTTCTTC
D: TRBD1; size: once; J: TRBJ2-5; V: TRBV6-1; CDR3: CASSETGFTQYF; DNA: TGTGCCAGCAGCGAGACAGGGTTCACCCAGTACTTC
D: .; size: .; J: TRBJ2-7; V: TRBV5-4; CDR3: CASSLWGLREQYF; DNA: TGTGCCAGCAGCTTGTGGGGGCTCCGCGAGCAGTACTTC
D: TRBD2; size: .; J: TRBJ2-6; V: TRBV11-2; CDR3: CASSFVGLAGPAGANVLTF; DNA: TGTGCCAGCAGCTTTGTCGGACTAGCGGGACCCGCTGGGGCCAACGTCCTGACTTTC
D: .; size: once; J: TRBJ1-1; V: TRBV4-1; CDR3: CASSQFQLRQMNTEAFF; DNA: TGCGCCAGCAGCCAATTTCAATTGAGGCAGATGAACACTGAAGCTTTCTTT
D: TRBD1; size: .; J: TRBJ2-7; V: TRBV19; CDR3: CASSISRDRAYEQYF; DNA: TGTGCCAGTAGTATTAGTAGGGACAGGGCCTACGAGCAGTACTTC
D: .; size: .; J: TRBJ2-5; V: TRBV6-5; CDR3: CASRLGTLLETQYF; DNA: TGTGCCAGCAGACTCGGGACTCTTCTCGAGACCCAGTACTTC
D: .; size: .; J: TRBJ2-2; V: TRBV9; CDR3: CASSAPGRPTNTGELFF; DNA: TGTGCCAGCAGCGCCCCAGGGCGCCCCACGAACACCGGGGAGCTGTTTTTT
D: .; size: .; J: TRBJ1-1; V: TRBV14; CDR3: CASSQESDLMNTEAFF; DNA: TGTGCCAGCAGCCAAGAAAGCGACCTCATGAACACTGAAGCTTTCTTT
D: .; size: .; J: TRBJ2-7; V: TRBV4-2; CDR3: CASSPGQTYEQYF; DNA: TGTGCCAGCAGCCCAGGACAGACCTACGAGCAGTACTTC
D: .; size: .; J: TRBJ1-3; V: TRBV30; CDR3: CAWSGAGAIGNTIYF; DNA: TGTGCCTGGAGTGGGGCAGGGGCGATAGGAAACACCATATATTTT
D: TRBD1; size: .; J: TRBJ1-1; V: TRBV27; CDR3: CASSSRQGLAFF; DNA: TGTGCCAGCAGTTCCCGACAGGGGCTGGCTTTCTTT
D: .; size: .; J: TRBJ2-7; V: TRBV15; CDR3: CATSRGGGALYEQYF; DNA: TGTGCCACCAGCAGAGGGGGTGGGGCCCTATACGAGCAGTACTTC
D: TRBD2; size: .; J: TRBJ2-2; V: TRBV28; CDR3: CASSFGLAGITGELFF; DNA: TGTGCCAGCAGTTTTGGGCTAGCGGGAATCACCGGGGAGCTGTTTTTT
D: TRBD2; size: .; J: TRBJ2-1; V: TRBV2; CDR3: CASSGLLAGGNEQFF; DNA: TGTGCCAGCAGTGGGTTGCTAGCGGGAGGCAATGAGCAGTTCTTC
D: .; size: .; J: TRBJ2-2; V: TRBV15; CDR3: CATSRPGTYTGELFF; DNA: TGTGCCACCAGCAGACCCGGGACTTACACCGGGGAGCTGTTTTTT
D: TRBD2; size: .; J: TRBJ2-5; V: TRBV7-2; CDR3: CASSLTSGGETQYF; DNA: TGTGCCAGCAGCTTGACTAGCGGGGGGGAGACCCAGTACTTC
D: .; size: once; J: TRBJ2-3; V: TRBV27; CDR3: CASSAPQEDTQYF; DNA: TGTGCCAGCAGTGCCCCCCAGGAAGATACGCAGTATTTT
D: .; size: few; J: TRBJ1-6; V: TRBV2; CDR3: CASRTLTGGSSPLHF; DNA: TGTGCCAGCAGGACTCTGACGGGAGGAAGTTCACCCCTCCACTTT
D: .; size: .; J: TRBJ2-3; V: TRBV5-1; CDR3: CASSWGADTQYF; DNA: TGCGCCAGCAGCTGGGGGGCAGATACGCAGTATTTT
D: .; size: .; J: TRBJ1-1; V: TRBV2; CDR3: CASSSDRNTEAFF; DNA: TGTGCCAGCAGTTCCGACAGGAACACTGAAGCTTTCTTT
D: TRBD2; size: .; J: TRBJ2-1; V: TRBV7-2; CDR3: CASSFPLAGVGEQFF; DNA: TGTGCCAGCAGCTTCCCACTAGCGGGAGTCGGTGAGCAGTTCTTC
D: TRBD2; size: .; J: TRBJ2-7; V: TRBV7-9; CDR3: CASSLSGGIEQYF; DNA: TGTGCCAGCAGCTTATCGGGGGGAATCGAGCAGTACTTC
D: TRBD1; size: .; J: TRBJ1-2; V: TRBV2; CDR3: CASRIRGLVSGYTF; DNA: TGTGCCAGCAGGATCAGGGGGCTTGTCTCTGGCTACACCTTC
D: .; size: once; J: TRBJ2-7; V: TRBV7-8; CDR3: CASSLTGSSYEQYF; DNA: TGTGCCAGCAGCCTCACCGGGTCGTCCTACGAGCAGTACTTC
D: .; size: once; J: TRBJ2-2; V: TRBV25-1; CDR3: CASSAHRNTGELFF; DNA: TGTGCCAGCAGTGCCCACAGGAACACCGGGGAGCTGTTTTTT
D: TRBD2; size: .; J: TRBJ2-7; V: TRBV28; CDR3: CAIGLAGASYEQYF; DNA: TGTGCCATCGGACTAGCGGGAGCTTCCTACGAGCAGTACTTC
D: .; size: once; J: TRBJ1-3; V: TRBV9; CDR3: CASSVGPGAGNTIYF; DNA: TGTGCCAGCAGCGTAGGACCGGGAGCGGGAAACACCATATATTTT
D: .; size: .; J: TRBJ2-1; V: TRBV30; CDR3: CACSTRQDSYNEQFF; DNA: TGTGCCTGTTCTACCCGACAGGACTCCTACAATGAGCAGTTCTTC
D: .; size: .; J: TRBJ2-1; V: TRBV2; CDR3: CASTRTDNEQFF; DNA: TGTGCCAGCACTAGGACTGACAATGAGCAGTTCTTC
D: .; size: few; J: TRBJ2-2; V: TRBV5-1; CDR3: CASSLPGIYTGELFF; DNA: TGCGCCAGCAGCTTACCGGGAATTTACACCGGGGAGCTGTTTTTT
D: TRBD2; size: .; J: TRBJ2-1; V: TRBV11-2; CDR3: CASSLDLRTSSYNEQFF; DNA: TGTGCCAGCAGCTTAGATCTAAGGACTAGCTCCTACAATGAGCAGTTCTTC
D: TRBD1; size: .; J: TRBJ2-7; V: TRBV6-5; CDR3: CASSYRDRGSYEQYF; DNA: TGTGCCAGCAGTTACCGGGACAGGGGCTCCTACGAGCAGTACTTC
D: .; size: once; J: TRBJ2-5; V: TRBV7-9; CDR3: CASSLGGHRAVGETQYF; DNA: TGTGCCAGCAGCTTAGGGGGCCACAGGGCTGTTGGGGAGACCCAGTACTTC
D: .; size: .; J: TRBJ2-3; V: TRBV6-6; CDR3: CASKRAGGGDTQYF; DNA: TGTGCCAGCAAGCGGGCTGGAGGTGGAGATACGCAGTATTTT
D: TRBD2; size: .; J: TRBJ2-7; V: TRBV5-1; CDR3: CASSQGLAGGGEQYF; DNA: TGCGCCAGCAGCCAAGGACTAGCGGGAGGGGGCGAGCAGTACTTC
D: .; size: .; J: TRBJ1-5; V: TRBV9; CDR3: CASSVGSGYQPQHF; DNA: TGTGCCAGCAGCGTGGGTTCGGGGTATCAGCCCCAGCATTTT
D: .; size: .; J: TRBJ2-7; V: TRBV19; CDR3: CATGKGISYEQYF; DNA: TGTGCCACGGGGAAAGGGATTTCCTACGAGCAGTACTTC
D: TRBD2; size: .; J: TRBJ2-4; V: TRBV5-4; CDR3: CASSSASGLAKNIQYF; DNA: TGTGCCAGCAGCTCAGCTAGCGGTCTAGCCAAAAACATTCAGTACTTC
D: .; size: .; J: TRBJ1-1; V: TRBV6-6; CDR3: CAGRTPNTEAFF; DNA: TGTGCCGGGAGGACACCAAACACTGAAGCTTTCTTT
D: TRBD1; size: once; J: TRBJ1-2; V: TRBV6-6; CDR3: CASSFGQGRDYGYTF; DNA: TGTGCCAGCAGTTTCGGACAGGGGCGGGACTATGGCTACACCTTC
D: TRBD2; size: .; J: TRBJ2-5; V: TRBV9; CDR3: CAGKGGLAGRGLSETQYF; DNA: TGTGCCGGAAAAGGGGGACTAGCGGGGCGGGGTCTATCAGAGACCCAGTACTTC
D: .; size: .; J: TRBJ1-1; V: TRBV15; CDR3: CATSSYTEAFF; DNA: TGTGCCACCAGCAGCTACACTGAAGCTTTCTTT